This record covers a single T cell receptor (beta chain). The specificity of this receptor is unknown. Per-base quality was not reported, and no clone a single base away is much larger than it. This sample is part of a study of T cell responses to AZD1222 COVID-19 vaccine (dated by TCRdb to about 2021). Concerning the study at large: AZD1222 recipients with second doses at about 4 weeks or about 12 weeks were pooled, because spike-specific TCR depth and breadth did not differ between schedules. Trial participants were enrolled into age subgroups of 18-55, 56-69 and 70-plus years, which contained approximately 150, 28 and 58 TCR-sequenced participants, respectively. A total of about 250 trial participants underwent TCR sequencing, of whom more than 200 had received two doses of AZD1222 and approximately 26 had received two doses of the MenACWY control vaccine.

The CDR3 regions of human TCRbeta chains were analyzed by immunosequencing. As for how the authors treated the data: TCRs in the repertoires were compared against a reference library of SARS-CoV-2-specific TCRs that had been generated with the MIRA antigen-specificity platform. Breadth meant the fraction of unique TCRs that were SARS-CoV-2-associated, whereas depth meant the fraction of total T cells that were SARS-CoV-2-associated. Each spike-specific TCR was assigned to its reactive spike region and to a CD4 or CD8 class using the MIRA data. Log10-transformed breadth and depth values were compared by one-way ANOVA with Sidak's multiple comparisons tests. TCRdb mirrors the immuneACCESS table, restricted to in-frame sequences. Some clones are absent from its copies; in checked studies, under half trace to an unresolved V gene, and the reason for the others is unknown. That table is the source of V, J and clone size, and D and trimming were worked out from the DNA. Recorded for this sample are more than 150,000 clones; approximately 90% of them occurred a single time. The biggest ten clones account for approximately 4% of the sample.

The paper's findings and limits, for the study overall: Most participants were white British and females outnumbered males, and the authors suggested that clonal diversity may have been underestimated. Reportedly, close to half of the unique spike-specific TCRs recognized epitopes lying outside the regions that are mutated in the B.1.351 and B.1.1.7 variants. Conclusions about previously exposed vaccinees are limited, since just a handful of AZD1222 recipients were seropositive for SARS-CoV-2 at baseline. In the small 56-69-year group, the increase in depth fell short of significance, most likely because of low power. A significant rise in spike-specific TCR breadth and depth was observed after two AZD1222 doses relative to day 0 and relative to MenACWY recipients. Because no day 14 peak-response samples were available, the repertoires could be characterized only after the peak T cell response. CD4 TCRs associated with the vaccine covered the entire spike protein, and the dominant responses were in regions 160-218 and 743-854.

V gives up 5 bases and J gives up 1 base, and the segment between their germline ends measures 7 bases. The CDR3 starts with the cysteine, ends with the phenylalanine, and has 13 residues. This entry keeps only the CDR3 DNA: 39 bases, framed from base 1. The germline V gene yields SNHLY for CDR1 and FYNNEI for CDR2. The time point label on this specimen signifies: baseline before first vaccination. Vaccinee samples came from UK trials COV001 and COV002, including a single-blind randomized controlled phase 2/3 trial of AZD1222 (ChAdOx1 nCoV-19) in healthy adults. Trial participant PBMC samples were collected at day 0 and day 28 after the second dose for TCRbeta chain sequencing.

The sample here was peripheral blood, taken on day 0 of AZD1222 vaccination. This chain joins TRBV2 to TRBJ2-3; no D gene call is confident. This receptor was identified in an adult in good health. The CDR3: CASSLIGTDTQYF. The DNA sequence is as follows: TGTGCCAGCAGTCTCATCGGCACAGATACGCAGTATTTT.